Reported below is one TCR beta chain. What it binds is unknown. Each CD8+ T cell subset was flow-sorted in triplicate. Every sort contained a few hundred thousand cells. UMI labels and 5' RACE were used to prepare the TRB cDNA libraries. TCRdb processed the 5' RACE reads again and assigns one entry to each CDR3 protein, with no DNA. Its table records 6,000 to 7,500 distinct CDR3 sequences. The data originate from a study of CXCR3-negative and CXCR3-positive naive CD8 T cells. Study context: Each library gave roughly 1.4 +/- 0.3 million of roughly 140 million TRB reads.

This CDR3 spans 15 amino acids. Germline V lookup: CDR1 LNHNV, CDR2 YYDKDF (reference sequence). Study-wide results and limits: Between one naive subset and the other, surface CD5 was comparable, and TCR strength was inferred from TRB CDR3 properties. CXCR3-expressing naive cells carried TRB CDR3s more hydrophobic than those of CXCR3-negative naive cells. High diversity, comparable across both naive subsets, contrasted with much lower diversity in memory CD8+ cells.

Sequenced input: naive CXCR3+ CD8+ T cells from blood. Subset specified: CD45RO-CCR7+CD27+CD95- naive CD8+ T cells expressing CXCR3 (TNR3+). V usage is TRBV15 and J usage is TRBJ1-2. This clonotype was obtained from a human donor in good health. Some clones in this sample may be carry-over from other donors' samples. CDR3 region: CATSSERADYYGYTF.